This entry describes one TCR beta chain. CDR1 is SGHKS, CDR2 YYEKEE, per germline (reference sequence). V lost 1 base and J lost 7, with 23 bases in between. The CDR3 is made up of 17 amino acids. Clones were sequenced by immunoSEQ multiplex PCR, and TCRdb holds only the in-frame ones, with some missing. The top ten hold about 5.5% of the sample, which has 100,000 to 120,000 clones, 75% to 90% seen once. This sample was included in a study of blood T cell repertoires in COVID-19. The gene calls are TRBV5-5 and TRBJ1-2; D uncertain. The sequence came from a woman aged 55-69 years with COVID-19, enrolled during active disease. The material sequenced was peripheral blood. Written as DNA, the CDR3 is TGTGCCAGCAGCTTGCACGGGGATCCCGACTCCTCTAGTGGCTACACCTTC. This codes for CASSLHGDPDSSSGYTF.